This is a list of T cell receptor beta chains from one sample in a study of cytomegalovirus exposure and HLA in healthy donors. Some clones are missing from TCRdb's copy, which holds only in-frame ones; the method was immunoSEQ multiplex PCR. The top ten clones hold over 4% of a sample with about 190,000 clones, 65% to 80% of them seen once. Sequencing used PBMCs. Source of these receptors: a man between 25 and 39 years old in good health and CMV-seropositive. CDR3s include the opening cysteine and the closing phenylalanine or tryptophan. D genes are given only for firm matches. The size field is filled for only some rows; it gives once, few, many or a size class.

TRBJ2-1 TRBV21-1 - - TGTGCCAGCAGCAAAGCGGAGAGCAATATTTACAATGAGCAGTTCTTC CASSKAESNIYNEQFF
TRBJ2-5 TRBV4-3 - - TGCGCCAGCAGCCAAGCTCAGGGGCCGCAAGAGACCCAGTACTTC CASSQAQGPQETQYF
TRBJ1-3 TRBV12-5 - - TGTGCTAGTGGACAGAGCTCTGGAAACACCATATATTTT CASGQSSGNTIYF
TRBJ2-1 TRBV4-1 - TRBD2 TGCGCCAGCAGCCCAGGCGCCGGGACTAGCGTTAACAATGAGCAGTTCTTC CASSPGAGTSVNNEQFF
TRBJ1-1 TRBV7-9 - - TGTGCCAGCAGCTTAAAGGGACAGAACACTGAAGCTTTCTTT CASSLKGQNTEAFF
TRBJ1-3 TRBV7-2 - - TGTGCCAGCAGCTCCTACCAGGGGACTGGAAACACCATATATTTT CASSSYQGTGNTIYF
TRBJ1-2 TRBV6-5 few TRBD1 TGTGCCAGCAGTGACAGGACAGGGCATGGCTACACCTTC CASSDRTGHGYTF
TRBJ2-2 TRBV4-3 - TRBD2 TGCGCCAGCAGTAGCGGGGGGCTCACCGGGGAGCTGTTTTTT CASSSGGLTGELFF
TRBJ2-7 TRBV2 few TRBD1 TGTGCCAGCAGCCTATCTGGACAGGGGTTTTACGAGCAGTACTTC CASSLSGQGFYEQYF
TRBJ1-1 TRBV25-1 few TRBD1 TGTGCCAGCAGTGAAGTAGGACAGGACCGTCTTATCTTT CASSEVGQDRLIF
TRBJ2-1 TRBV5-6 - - TGTGCCAGCAAAGGCGGGATCTCCTACAATGAGCAGTTCTTC CASKGGISYNEQFF
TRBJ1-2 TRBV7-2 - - TGTGCCAGCAGCGACTACAGGGTTTCTCTCGATGGCTACACCTTC CASSDYRVSLDGYTF
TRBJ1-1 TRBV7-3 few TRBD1 TGTGCCAGCAGCTTACAGGGGGACACTGAAGCTTTCTTT CASSLQGDTEAFF
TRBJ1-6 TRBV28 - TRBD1 TGTGCCAGCAGTTGGGACCCAGGGGGGATTTCACCCCTCCACTTT CASSWDPGGISPLHF
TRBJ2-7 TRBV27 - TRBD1 TGTGCCAGCAAAACCGGGACAGGGGCCATCTACGAGCAGTACTTC CASKTGTGAIYEQYF
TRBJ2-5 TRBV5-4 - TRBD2 TGTGCCAGCAGCTCTGGGGGCGGGGGGGCCCAAGAGACCCAGTACTTC CASSSGGGGAQETQYF
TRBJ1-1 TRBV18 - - TGTGCCAGCTCACCACCGGGGGCGCATGATCGCCGAGCTTTCTTT CASSPPGAHDRRAFF
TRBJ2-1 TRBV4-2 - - TGTGCCAGCAGCCAAGGAAGTCGCGCGGGGGCGGGGGAATACAATGAGCAGTTCTTC CASSQGSRAGAGEYNEQFF
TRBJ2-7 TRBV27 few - TGTGCCAGCAGTGCTGAGGTCTACTCCTACGAGCAGTACTTC CASSAEVYSYEQYF
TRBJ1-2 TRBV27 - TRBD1 TGTGCCAGCAGTCCAGGGGGCAATGGCTACACCTTC CASSPGGNGYTF
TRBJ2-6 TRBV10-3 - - TGTGCCATCAGTGGCGAACCTGGGGCCAACGTCCTGACTTTC CAISGEPGANVLTF
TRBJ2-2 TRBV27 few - TGTGCCAGCAGTTTATCGACCCCAACGGGCACCGGGGAGCTGTTTTTT CASSLSTPTGTGELFF
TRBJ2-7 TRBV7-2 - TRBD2 TGTGCCAGCAGCTTTAGCGGGTACTACGAGCAGTACTTC CASSFSGYYEQYF
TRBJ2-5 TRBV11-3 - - TGTGCCAGCGGGAAGACAGAACAAGAGACCCAGTACTTC CASGKTEQETQYF
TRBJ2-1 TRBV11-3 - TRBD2 TGTGCCAGCAGATCAAGGACTAGCGCCGGGGGTGAGCAGTTCTTC CASRSRTSAGGEQFF
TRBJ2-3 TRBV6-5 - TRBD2 TGTGCCAGCAGTTACTCGCGCGGGGGAAGCACAGATACGCAGTATTTT CASSYSRGGSTDTQYF
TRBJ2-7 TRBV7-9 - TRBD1 TGTGCCAGCAGCTTAAAACAGGGGTACGAGCAGTACTTC CASSLKQGYEQYF
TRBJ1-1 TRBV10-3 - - TGTGCCATCAATTCACAGGGTAATACTGAAGCTTTCTTT CAINSQGNTEAFF
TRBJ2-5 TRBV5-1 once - TGCGCCAGCAGCGGTGGGGCGGCCGGGAGAGAGACCCAGTACTTC CASSGGAAGRETQYF
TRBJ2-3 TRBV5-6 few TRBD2 TGTGCCAGCAGTAAGCGGGGGGGGCTGACAGATACGCAGTATTTT CASSKRGGLTDTQYF
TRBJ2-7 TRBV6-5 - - TGTGCCAGCAGTTATAGACAGCGCGGCGAGCAGTACTTC CASSYRQRGEQYF
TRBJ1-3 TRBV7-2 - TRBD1 TGTGCCAGCAGCCCCGGACAGGCCTCTGGAAACACCATATATTTT CASSPGQASGNTIYF
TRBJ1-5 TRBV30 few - TGTGCCTGGAGTCGTGAGGGGGATCAGCCCCAGCATTTT CAWSREGDQPQHF
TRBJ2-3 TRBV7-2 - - TGTGCCAGCAGCTTAGCCTCCAATGGGGGGACAGATACGCAGTATTTT CASSLASNGGTDTQYF
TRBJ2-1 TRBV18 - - TGTGCCAGCTCACCATCCGAGGGAGGGCAGTTCTTC CASSPSEGGQFF
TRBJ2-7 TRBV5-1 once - TGCGCCAGCAGCTTGGGCACGGTGAACTACGAGCAGTACTTC CASSLGTVNYEQYF
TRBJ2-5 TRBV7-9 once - TGTGCCAGCAGCATCTCGGCTGGGGCCGGGCCCCAGTACTTC CASSISAGAGPQYF
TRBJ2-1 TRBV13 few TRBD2 TGTGCCAGCAGTTCCACTAGCGGGGCCAACAATGAGCAGTTCTTC CASSSTSGANNEQFF
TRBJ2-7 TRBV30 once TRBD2 TGTGCCTGGGGACTAGCGGGAGGCTACGAGCAGTACTTC CAWGLAGGYEQYF
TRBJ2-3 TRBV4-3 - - TGCGCCAGCAGCCAAGTCGCTAGCCAGAGGGATACGCAGTATTTT CASSQVASQRDTQYF
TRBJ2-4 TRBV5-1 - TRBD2 TGCGCCAGCAGCTTGGGGACTAGCGGAGACATTCAGTACTTC CASSLGTSGDIQYF
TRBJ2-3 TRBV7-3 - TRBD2 TGTGCCAGCAGCTTAAATCCTAGCGGCCGCATAGATACGCAGTATTTT CASSLNPSGRIDTQYF
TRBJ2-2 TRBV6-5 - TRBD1 TGTGCCAGCAGTTACTTCGGACAGGGAGCCGGGGAGCTGTTTTTT CASSYFGQGAGELFF
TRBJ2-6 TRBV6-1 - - TGTGCCACCCGGCGGTCTGGGGCCAACGTCCTGACTTTC CATRRSGANVLTF